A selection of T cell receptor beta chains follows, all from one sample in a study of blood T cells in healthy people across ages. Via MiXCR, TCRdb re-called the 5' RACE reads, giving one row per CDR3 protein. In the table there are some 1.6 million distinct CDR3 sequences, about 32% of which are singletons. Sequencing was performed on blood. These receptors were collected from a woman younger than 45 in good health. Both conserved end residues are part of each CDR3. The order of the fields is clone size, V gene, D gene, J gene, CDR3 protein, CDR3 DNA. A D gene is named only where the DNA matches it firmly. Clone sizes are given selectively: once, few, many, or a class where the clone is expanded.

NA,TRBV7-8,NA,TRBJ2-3,CASSPHLPGPEVTQYF,TGTGCCAGCAGCCCACACCTACCGGGCCCCGAGGTTACGCAGTATTTT
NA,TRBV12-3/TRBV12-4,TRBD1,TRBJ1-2,CASRTRTGGSYGYTF,TGTGCCAGCAGGACAAGAACAGGGGGTAGCTATGGCTACACCTTC
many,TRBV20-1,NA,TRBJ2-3,CSARGPSTDTQYF,TGCAGTGCTAGGGGACCTAGCACAGATACGCAGTATTTT
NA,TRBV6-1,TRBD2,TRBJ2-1,CASSVTSGATVSYNEQFF,TGTGCCAGCAGTGTAACAAGCGGGGCTACCGTCTCCTACAATGAGCAGTTCTTC
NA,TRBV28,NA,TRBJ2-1,CASILPGVSGEQFF,TGTGCCAGCATTTTACCGGGAGTTTCCGGTGAGCAGTTCTTC
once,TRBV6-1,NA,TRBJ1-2,CAMRETGNYGYTF,TGTGCCATGCGAGAAACCGGGAACTATGGCTACACCTTC
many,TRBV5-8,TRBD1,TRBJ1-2,CASSKMLGGSHYGYTF,TGTGCCAGCAGCAAGATGCTAGGGGGCTCTCACTATGGCTACACCTTC
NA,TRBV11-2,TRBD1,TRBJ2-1,CASSFSPGTGPNEQFF,TGTGCCAGCAGCTTTTCCCCCGGGACAGGGCCTAATGAGCAGTTCTTC
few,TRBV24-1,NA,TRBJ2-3,CATSDLRDLLGTQYF,TGTGCCACCAGTGATTTGAGGGACCTTCTGGGCACGCAGTATTTT
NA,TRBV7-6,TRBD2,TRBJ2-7,CASSEGLAPSYEQYF,TGTGCCAGCAGCGAGGGACTAGCGCCCAGCTACGAGCAGTACTTC
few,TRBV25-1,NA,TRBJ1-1,CASCPRDGEAFF,TGTGCCAGCTGCCCCCGGGACGGAGAAGCTTTCTTT
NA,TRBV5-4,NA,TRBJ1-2,CASSLVAESGYTF,TGTGCCAGCAGCTTGGTAGCAGAGAGTGGCTACACCTTC
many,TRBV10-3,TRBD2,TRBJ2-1,CAISGTSGGPEQFF,TGTGCCATCAGCGGGACTAGCGGGGGGCCTGAGCAGTTCTTC
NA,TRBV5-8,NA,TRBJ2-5,CASSRDWGTQYF,TGTGCCAGCAGCCGGGACTGGGGGACCCAGTACTTC
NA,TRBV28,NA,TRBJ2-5,CASSLMPGGEETQYF,TGTGCCAGCAGTTTGATGCCAGGGGGGGAAGAGACCCAGTACTTC
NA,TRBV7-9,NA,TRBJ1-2,CVSGLASYGCTF,NA
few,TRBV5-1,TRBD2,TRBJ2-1,CASSRQLRGEYNEQFF,TGCGCCAGCAGTCGGCAGTTGCGGGGGGAATACAATGAGCAGTTCTTC
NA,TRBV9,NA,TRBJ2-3,CASSADPTDTQYF,TGTGCCAGCAGCGCCGACCCCACAGATACGCAGTATTTT
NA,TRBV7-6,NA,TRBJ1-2,CASSLEGGVGGYTF,TGTGCCAGCAGCTTAGAGGGCGGGGTTGGTGGCTACACCTTC
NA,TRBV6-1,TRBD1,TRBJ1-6,CASSEALRGQGSSYNSPLHF,TGTGCCAGCAGTGAAGCGCTAAGGGGACAGGGAAGCTCCTATAATTCACCCCTCCACTTT
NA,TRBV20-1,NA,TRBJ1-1,CSARQGTHTEAFF,TGCAGTGCTAGACAGGGGACCCACACTGAAGCTTTCTTT
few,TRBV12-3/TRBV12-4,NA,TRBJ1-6,CASSAPGGNSPLHF,TGTGCCAGCAGTGCCCCCGGAGGTAATTCACCCCTCCACTTT
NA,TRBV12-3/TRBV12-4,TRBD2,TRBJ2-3,CASRPFPGTSDTDTQYF,TGTGCCAGCAGACCTTTCCCCGGGACTAGCGACACAGATACGCAGTATTTT
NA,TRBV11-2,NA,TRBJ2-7,CASSLWGSGGVEQYF,TGTGCCAGCAGCTTGTGGGGGAGTGGCGGGGTCGAGCAGTACTTC
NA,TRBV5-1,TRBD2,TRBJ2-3,CASSLELSGRAGDTQYF,TGCGCCAGCAGCTTGGAGCTTAGCGGGAGGGCAGGAGATACGCAGTATTTT
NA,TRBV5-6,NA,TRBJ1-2,CASSLLTGPYGYTF,TGTGCCAGCAGCTTGCTCACAGGGCCCTATGGCTACACCTTC
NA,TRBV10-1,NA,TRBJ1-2,CASSLFVELDYGYTF,TGCGCCAGCAGTCTTTTTGTGGAGTTGGACTATGGCTACACCTTC
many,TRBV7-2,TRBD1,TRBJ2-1,CASSKGDRGYNEQFF,TGTGCCAGCAGCAAGGGGGACAGGGGATACAATGAGCAGTTCTTC
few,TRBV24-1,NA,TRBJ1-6,CATSGAGNSPLHF,TGTGCCACCAGTGGCGCCGGGAATTCACCCCTCCACTTT
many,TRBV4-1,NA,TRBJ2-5,CASSQDGLRGETQYF,TGCGCCAGCAGCCAAGACGGCCTCAGGGGAGAGACCCAGTACTTC
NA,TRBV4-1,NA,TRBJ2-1,CASSQEHIHYNEQFF,TGCGCCAGCAGCCAAGAACACATTCACTACAATGAGCAGTTCTTC
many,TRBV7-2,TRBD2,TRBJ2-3,CASSRTSGSTDTQYF,TGTGCCAGCAGCCGGACTAGCGGGAGTACAGATACGCAGTATTTT
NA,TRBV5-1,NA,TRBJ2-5,CASSLGPTSQETQYF,TGCGCCAGCAGCTTGGGGCCGACATCACAAGAGACCCAGTACTTC
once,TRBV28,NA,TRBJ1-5,CASSLGAPGGNQPQHF,TGTGCCAGCAGTTTAGGGGCACCGGGGGGAAATCAGCCCCAGCATTTT
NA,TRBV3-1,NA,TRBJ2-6,CASSPDGGSGANVLTF,TGTGCCAGCAGCCCGGATGGGGGCTCTGGGGCCAACGTCCTGACTTTC